Listed here are 26 T cell receptor beta chains from one sample, sequenced in a study of T cell changes during pregnancy in multiple sclerosis. Produced via immunoSEQ multiplex PCR; TCRdb's table is partial and in-frame only. The profile shows about 32,000 clones, 89% of them singletons. The material was CD8+ T cells from peripheral blood mononuclear cells, obtained in the third trimester of pregnancy. These TCRs come from a female donor with multiple sclerosis, enrolled in a pregnancy study.

V gene TRBV4-1 combines with J gene TRBJ1-5; D is perhaps TRBD1 (6 bases). The germline V and J ends were trimmed by 5 bases and 4 bases, with 18 bases remaining between them. This CDR3 contains 16 residues. CDR1 is MGHRA and CDR2 is YSYEKL in the germline V gene. The CDR3 DNA sequence: TGCGCCAGCAGCTCCGCTGAGACAGGCTTTAATCAGCCCCAGCATTTT. This encodes CASSSAETGFNQPQHF.

The chain employs TRBV4-1 and TRBJ2-7, with 10 bases matching TRBD1. Germline-derived CDR1 and CDR2 are MGHRA and YSYEKL. The CDR3 has 15 residues. Trimming took 4 bases from V and 5 from J; bases not matched to a gene: 8. Written as DNA, the CDR3 is TGCGCCAGCAGCCTCCGGGACAGGGGCATCGACGAGCAGTACTTC. Translating gives CASSLRDRGIDEQYF.

The DNA of the CDR3 is TGCGCCAGCAGCCCGTGGACAGGGGGGAACACTGAAGCTTTCTTT. Protein sequence: CASSPWTGGNTEAFF. The V call is TRBV5-1, the J call TRBJ1-1; 10 bases map to TRBD1. V lost 4 bases to trimming and J lost 1 base; unmatched junction nucleotides: 4. This CDR3 contains 15 residues. Germline V gene lookup returns CDR1 SGHRS and CDR2 YFSETQ.

This chain connects TRBV6-5 to TRBJ2-7; 8 nucleotides align to TRBD2. The germline CDR1 and CDR2 sequences are MNHEY and SVGAGI. V lost 6 bases to trimming and J lost 5 bases; unmatched junction nucleotides: 12. This CDR3 has 15 residues. CDR3 protein: CASSASGTRSNEQYF. The DNA for the CDR3 is TGTGCCAGCAGCGCCTCCGGGACTAGGTCGAACGAGCAGTACTTC.

V is TRBV30 and J is TRBJ1-1; 8 nucleotides line up with TRBD1. Germline CDR1 reads GTSNPN; CDR2 reads SVGIG (reference sequence). The trim removed 3 bases at V and 2 bases at J, leaving 5 bases unmatched. CDR3 size: 14 residues. CDR3 amino acids: CAWRPPGGNTEAFF. The CDR3 DNA is TGTGCCTGGAGGCCGCCAGGGGGCAACACTGAAGCTTTCTTT.

This chain connects TRBV7-6 to TRBJ2-7, with D possibly being TRBD2 (5 bases). The CDR3 totals 12 residues. V was trimmed by 3 bases and J by 6 bases, leaving 9 bases between them. Germline CDR1 is SGHVS and CDR2 is FNYEAQ. The DNA for the CDR3 is TGTGCCAGCAGCTTGTCGGGGTCCGAGCAGTACTTC. Protein sequence: CASSLSGSEQYF. Looking up the rest from reference TRBV7-6 and TRBJ2-7 gives the full variable domain: GAGVSQSPRYKVTKRGQDVALRCDPISGHVSLYWYRQALGQGPEFLTYFNYEAQQDKSGLPNDRFSAERPEGSISTLTIQRTEQRDSAMYRCASSLSGSEQYFGPGTRLTVT.

The gene calls are TRBV21-1 and TRBJ2-1; the table's TRBD2 call for D was not verified on the DNA. TRBV21-1 is shown as a pseudogene. The CDR3 spans 16 residues. CDR3 loop: CASSKALLAANNEQFF. CDR3 DNA: TGTGCCAGCAGCAAAGCGCTGCTAGCAGCTAACAATGAGCAGTTCTTC.

The V call is TRBV30, the J call TRBJ2-1, with D perhaps TRBD2 (5 bases). Deletions cut 5 bases from V and 4 bases from J, with 24 bases between. Germline values: CDR1 GTSNPN, CDR2 SVGIG (reference sequence). CDR3 length: 17 residues. As DNA, the CDR3 is TGTGCCTGGGCCCTTCCTCTGAGCGGCGGAGATTACAATGAGCAGTTCTTC. This gives the protein CAWALPLSGGDYNEQFF.

The CDR3 DNA is TGTGCCTGGAGTCCGGGACTAGCACGGGAGACCCAGTACTTC. It is translated as CAWSPGLARETQYF. This sequence joins TRBV30 and TRBJ2-5, with 9 bases matching TRBD2. V lost 2 bases, J lost 5 bases, and 6 bases stayed unmatched. CDR3 length equals 14 residues. The germline V gene has CDR1 GTSNPN and CDR2 SVGIG (reference sequence).

Only a few counts were recorded for this clone. This chain's CDR3 is CASSVASGSYNSPLHF. CDR3 nucleotides: TGTGCCAGCAGCGTGGCGTCGGGATCCTATAATTCACCCCTCCACTTT. The gene calls are TRBV11-2 and TRBJ1-6; D is uncertain. The CDR3 spans 16 residues. V shed 5 bases and J shed 1 base, with 12 bases lying between them. Looked up from germline, CDR1 is SGHAT and CDR2 is FQNNGV.

This clone occurred once. This chain uses TRBV6-5 with TRBJ2-5, with 7 bases aligning to TRBD2. This CDR3 region has 15 residues. The germline gives CDR1 MNHEY, CDR2 SVGAGI. Trimming took 0 bases from V and 5 from J; bases not matched to a gene: 6. DNA of the CDR3: TGTGCCAGCAGTTACTCGAGGGAGGGCCTGGAGACCCAGTACTTC. Protein product: CASSYSREGLETQYF.

CDR3 sequence reads: CASSSPSGGSYEQYF. DNA for the CDR3: TGTGCCAGCAGCTCCCCAAGCGGGGGTAGCTACGAGCAGTACTTC. J is TRBJ2-7 and V is TRBV27; 8 nucleotides line up with TRBD2. Germline V lookup: CDR1 MNHEY, CDR2 SMNVEV (reference sequence). V dropped 6 bases and J dropped 3; count of bases not matched to a gene: 10. The CDR3 is 15 amino acids.

This clone has just one count. The chain employs TRBV6-5 and TRBJ2-7; TRBD1 matches 7 bases. The CDR3 spans 15 residues. The J segment lost 0 bases and the V segment lost 0 bases, leaving 2 bases of the junction unmatched. CDR1 and CDR2 from the germline V gene are MNHEY and SVGAGI. The CDR3: CASSYSGTASYEQYF. The CDR3 nucleotides read TGTGCCAGCAGTTACTCCGGGACAGCCTCCTACGAGCAGTACTTC.

This clone occurred a few times. The chain combines TRBV13 with TRBJ1-1; D might be TRBD1 (6 bases). V dropped 5 bases and J dropped 2 bases, with 15 bases sitting between them. Germline V lookup: CDR1 PRHDT, CDR2 FYEKMQ (reference sequence). The CDR3 runs to 15 residues. The CDR3 DNA reads TGTGCCAGCAGCCTGGACAGATCATCAAACACTGAAGCTTTCTTT. Protein sequence: CASSLDRSSNTEAFF.

This clone was detected only a few times. V gene TRBV29-1 combines with J gene TRBJ1-1, with D unclear. Looked up from germline, CDR1 is SQVTM and CDR2 is ANQGSEA. This CDR3 is built from 13 residues. Trimming pared 3 bases from V and 0 bases from J, leaving 8 bases between. The CDR3 sequence: CSVDGPMNTEAFF. The CDR3 nucleotides read TGCAGCGTTGATGGCCCGATGAACACTGAAGCTTTCTTT.

This chain connects TRBV4-2 to TRBJ2-4, with 8 bases fitting TRBD2. Per the germline V gene, CDR1 is LGHNA and CDR2 is YNFKEQ. J gave up 0 bases and V 2 bases, and 6 bases lay outside the gene matches. The CDR3 has 17 residues. CDR3 loop: CASSQQLADLAKNIQYF. CDR3 DNA: TGTGCCAGCAGCCAACAACTAGCGGACTTAGCCAAAAACATTCAGTACTTC.

V gene TRBV13 combines with J gene TRBJ1-1, with D tentatively TRBD1 (5 bases). The CDR3 runs to 14 residues. Germline V gene sequence: CDR1 PRHDT, CDR2 FYEKMQ (reference sequence). Between the trimmed V and J ends, which lost 3 bases and 1 base, there was a span of 9 bases. CDR3 DNA sequence: TGTGCCAGCAGCTTCCAGGGAGGGAACACTGAAGCTTTCTTT. This encodes CASSFQGGNTEAFF.

The rearrangement uses TRBV9 and TRBJ1-1; D may be TRBD1 (5 bases). Germline V gene data show CDR1 as SGDLS and CDR2 as YYNGEE. This CDR3 contains 13 residues. With 6 bases removed from V and 4 bases from J, the gap between germline ends came to 13 bases. The CDR3 DNA reads TGTGCCAGCACCCCCGGGGGAACCACTGAAGCTTTCTTT. The encoded protein is CASTPGGTTEAFF.

This chain's CDR3 is CASSSLPRGTEAFF. The CDR3, as DNA: TGTGCCAGCAGCTCCCTTCCCCGCGGCACTGAAGCTTTCTTT. This chain joins TRBV7-2 and TRBJ1-1; D gene unclear. The V and J ends lost 4 bases and 4 bases respectively, with 13 bases between them. The CDR3 contains 14 residues. The germline V gene has CDR1 SGHTA and CDR2 FQGNSA.

The chain has TRBV7-9 and TRBJ2-2; D is perhaps TRBD2 (5 bases). This CDR3 is 14 amino acids long. Trimming left V 5 bases short and J 1 base short, with 8 bases between. From germline, CDR1 is SEHNR and CDR2 FQNEAQ (reference sequence). This CDR3 is CASSPGENTGELFF. The CDR3 coding sequence is TGTGCCAGCAGCCCCGGGGAGAACACCGGGGAGCTGTTTTTT.

This chain uses TRBV5-1 with TRBJ2-7; no definite D call. Trimming removed 0 bases from V and 4 bases from J, with 11 bases in between. The CDR3 spans 14 residues. Germline V gives CDR1 SGHRS, CDR2 YFSETQ. The CDR3 reads CASSLAQTPYEQYF. The CDR3 DNA reads as TGCGCCAGCAGCTTGGCCCAGACTCCTTACGAGCAGTACTTC.

The gene calls are TRBV6-4 and TRBJ2-3, with TRBD1 matching 8 bases. Per the germline V gene, CDR1 is MRHNA and CDR2 is SNTAGT. The V segment lost 4 bases and the J segment 0 bases; nucleotides outside the gene matches: 0. This CDR3 comprises 14 residues. The CDR3 is CASSGTGSTDTQYF. DNA for the CDR3: TGTGCCAGCAGTGGGACAGGGAGCACAGATACGCAGTATTTT.

The chain uses TRBV5-4 and TRBJ1-2; D gene ambiguous. The V and J ends lost 4 bases and 3 bases respectively, with 13 bases between them. The CDR3 sequence is 14 residues long. Germline-derived CDR1 and CDR2 are SGHNT and YYREEE (reference sequence). CDR3 in amino acids: CASSPNLGDYGYTF. Written as DNA, the CDR3 is TGTGCCAGCAGCCCCAATCTAGGAGACTATGGCTACACCTTC.

The V gene is TRBV19, the J gene TRBJ2-3; 9 bases fit TRBD1. The V segment lost 8 bases and the J segment 6 bases; nucleotides outside the gene matches: 12. This CDR3 has 15 amino acids. The germline V gene encodes CDR1 LNHDA and CDR2 SQIVND (reference sequence). The CDR3 region has the DNA TGTGCCAGTCGTCCCGGGACAGGGACGTGGGATACGCAGTATTTT. It translates to CASRPGTGTWDTQYF.

V and J are TRBV13 and TRBJ2-2; weak D call: TRBD1 (5 bases). Germline loops: CDR1 PRHDT, CDR2 FYEKMQ (reference sequence). Trimming removed 0 bases from V and 1 base from J, with 12 bases in between. The CDR3 contains 17 residues. The CDR3 spells CASSLGGTGKNTGELFF. Here the CDR3 DNA reads TGTGCCAGCAGCTTAGGCGGAACAGGAAAGAACACCGGGGAGCTGTTTTTT.

This clone was picked up one time. This chain connects TRBV27 to TRBJ2-1; D is perhaps TRBD2 (6 bases). V shed 3 bases and J shed 6 bases, with 12 bases lying between them. The CDR3 runs 14 residues. Per the germline V gene, CDR1 is MNHEY and CDR2 is SMNVEV (reference sequence). The CDR3 reads CASSFSGLGNEQFF. The CDR3 region has the DNA TGTGCCAGCAGTTTTAGCGGTTTAGGCAATGAGCAGTTCTTC.